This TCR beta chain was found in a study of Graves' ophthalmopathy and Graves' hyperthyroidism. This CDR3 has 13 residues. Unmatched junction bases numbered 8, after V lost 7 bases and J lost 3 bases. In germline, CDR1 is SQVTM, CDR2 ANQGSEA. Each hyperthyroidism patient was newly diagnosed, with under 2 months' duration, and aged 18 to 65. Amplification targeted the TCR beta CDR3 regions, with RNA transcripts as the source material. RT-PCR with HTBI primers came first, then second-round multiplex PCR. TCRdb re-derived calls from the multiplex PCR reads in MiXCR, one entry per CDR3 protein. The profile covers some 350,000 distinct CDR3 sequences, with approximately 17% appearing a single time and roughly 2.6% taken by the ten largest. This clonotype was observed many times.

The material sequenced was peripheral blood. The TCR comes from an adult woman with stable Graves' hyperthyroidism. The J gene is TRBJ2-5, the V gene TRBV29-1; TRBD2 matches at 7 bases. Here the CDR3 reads CSGKKGREETQYF. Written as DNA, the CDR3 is TGCAGCGGAAAGAAGGGGAGGGAAGAGACCCAGTACTTC.